Listed here is a single TCR beta chain. The same CDR3 is also encoded by other DNA sequences in this sample. As handled by the study authors: Nucleated cell number was recorded as an estimate derived from reference gene primer amplification. Produced via immunoSEQ multiplex PCR; TCRdb's table is partial and in-frame only. Clonal size and the V and J genes are those of that table, whereas D and trimming came from the DNA. This sample has a few hundred thousand clones, with approximately 84% found just once. This specimen belongs to a study of blood T cell repertoires in COVID-19. Study context: Researchers got acute and convalescent COVID-19 samples from the United States, Italy and Spain.

Looked up from germline, CDR1 is KGHSH and CDR2 is LQKENI. The CDR3 is 14 residues long. J lost 2 bases, V lost 6 bases, and 6 bases had no gene match. Sequences were obtained from peripheral blood. The source is a man aged 50-59 years with acute or convalescent COVID-19. This chain uses TRBV18 with TRBJ2-7, with 8 positions matching TRBD1. The CDR3 nucleotides read TGTGCCAGCTCCCCCGGGACAGGACCCTACGAGCAGTACTTC. It translates to CASSPGTGPYEQYF. The full variable domain, its missing parts supplied by reference TRBV18 and TRBJ2-7, is NAGVMQNPRHLVRRRGQEARLRCSPMKGHSHVYWYRQLPEEGLKFMVYLQKENIIDESGMPKERFSAEFPKEGPSILRIQQVVRGDSAAYFCASSPGTGPYEQYFGPGTRLTVT.